This record concerns one T cell receptor (beta chain) sequence. Its target is not known. This sample stems from a study of cytomegalovirus exposure and HLA in healthy donors. Findings and caveats of the study: A cluster of highly shared sequence variants was likely a sequencing artifact. An Asian-associated ancestry cluster reportedly showed fewer N-insertions than the approximately 700-donor mean in a later analysis. Excluded were some V segments that proved indistinguishable, including TRBV6-2 and TRBV6-3. TCR beta sequences numbering under 20,000 were associated with HLA alleles at 0.05 false discovery rate in a later analysis.

PCR was performed using 60 Vbeta and 13 Jbeta primers. Sequencing used immunoSEQ multiplex PCR; TCRdb keeps in-frame clones, though not all of them. The table records about 200,000 clones, roughly 70% of them present only once. The germline CDR1 and CDR2 sequences are KGHSH and LQKENI. The CDR3 spans 14 residues. V lost 1 base to trimming and J lost 2 bases, with 8 bases between them. The rearrangement uses TRBV18 and TRBJ1-1; perhaps TRBD1 as D (6 bases). The origin of this receptor is a man between 40 and 49 years old in good health and CMV-seropositive. What was sequenced was PBMCs. The CDR3 here is CASSPQTGNTEAFF. The CDR3 DNA follows: TGTGCCAGCTCACCACAGACAGGAAACACTGAAGCTTTCTTT.